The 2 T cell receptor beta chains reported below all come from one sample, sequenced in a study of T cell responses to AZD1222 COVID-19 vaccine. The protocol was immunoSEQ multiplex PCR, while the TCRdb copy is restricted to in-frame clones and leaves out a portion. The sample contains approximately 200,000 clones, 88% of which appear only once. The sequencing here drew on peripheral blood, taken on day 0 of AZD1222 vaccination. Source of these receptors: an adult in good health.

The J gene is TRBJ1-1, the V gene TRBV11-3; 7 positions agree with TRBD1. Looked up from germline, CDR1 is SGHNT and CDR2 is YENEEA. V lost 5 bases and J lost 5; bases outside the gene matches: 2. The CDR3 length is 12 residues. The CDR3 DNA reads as TGTGCCAGCAGCCAACAGGGGACTGAAGCTTTCTTT. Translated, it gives CASSQQGTEAFF.

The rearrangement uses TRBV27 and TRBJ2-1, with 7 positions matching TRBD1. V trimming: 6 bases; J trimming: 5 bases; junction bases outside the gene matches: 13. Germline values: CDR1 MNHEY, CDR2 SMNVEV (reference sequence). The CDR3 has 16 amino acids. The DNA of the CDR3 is TGTGCCAGCAGCAATTGGGAGACAGGGTTACACAATGAGCAGTTCTTC. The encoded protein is CASSNWETGLHNEQFF.